This TCR beta chain originates from a study of blood T cell repertoires in COVID-19. Study-wide context: Spain, Italy and the United States supplied samples that represented acute and convalescent COVID-19. From T cells, B-cell-depleted T cells, or PBMCs came the material, which was cDNA or gDNA.

Methods used by the authors: It was from reference gene primer amplification that nucleated cell counts were estimated. Clones were sequenced by immunoSEQ multiplex PCR, and TCRdb holds only the in-frame ones, with some missing. That table gives V, J and clone size, and the DNA gave D and trimming. The top ten hold around 2.9% of the sample, which has some 250,000 clones, 81% seen once. The CDR3 has 17 residues. With V trimmed by 5 bases and J by 6 bases, 10 bases remained unmatched. Looked up from germline, CDR1 is MNHEY and CDR2 is SVGEGT. The chain has TRBV6-2 or TRBV6-3 and TRBJ2-2; TRBD2 aligns across 12 bases. The receptor was derived from a woman aged 55-70 years with active or convalescent COVID-19. The sample was peripheral blood. The CDR3 region is CASSMGLAGVYPGELFF. For the CDR3, the DNA is TGTGCCAGCAGTATGGGACTAGCGGGCGTTTACCCCGGGGAGCTGTTTTTT.